A single T cell receptor beta chain is shown here with its context. Produced via immunoSEQ multiplex PCR; TCRdb's table is partial and in-frame only. The table includes hundreds of thousands of clones, 85% to 90% detected once. The entry originates in a study of blood T cell repertoires in COVID-19. This CDR3 comprises 13 residues. V lost 4 bases and J lost 0, with 7 bases in between. From germline, CDR1 is SGDLS and CDR2 YYNGEE. Categorization into cohorts depended on clinical history that participants reported. The rearrangement links TRBV9 to TRBJ1-2, with D uncertain. The specimen was PBMCs or T cells enriched from blood (not recorded which). This clonotype originated in a man aged 25-40 years who had recovered from COVID-19. The CDR3 coding sequence is TGTGCCAGCAGCCCTGACTCTAACTATGGCTACACCTTC. Translated: CASSPDSNYGYTF.